Below are 18 T cell receptor beta chains sequenced from a single sample in a study of cytomegalovirus exposure and HLA in healthy donors. The data were produced by immunoSEQ multiplex PCR, yet TCRdb's version contains in-frame clones alone and is incomplete. The data show around 150,000 clones, 70% to 85% seen once. The sequenced sample consisted of PBMCs. The origin of the receptors is a man aged 25-45 years in good health and CMV-seropositive.

The chain joins TRBV7-9 to TRBJ2-7, with 8 bases matching TRBD1. CDR3 length equals 15 residues. The V gene end was trimmed by 3 bases and the J gene end by 6 bases; junction bases not matched to a gene: 10. Germline CDR1 reads SEHNR; CDR2 reads FQNEAQ (reference sequence). The CDR3 is CASSLGLTGVGEQYF. CDR3 DNA: TGTGCCAGCAGCTTGGGACTGACAGGGGTCGGCGAGCAGTACTTC.

The genes are TRBV7-2 and TRBJ2-7; 8 bases line up with TRBD1. Germline V gives CDR1 SGHTA, CDR2 FQGNSA. The CDR3 has 17 residues. V lost 2 bases, J lost 3 bases, and 12 bases stayed unmatched. Here the CDR3 reads CASSLTLAWDRIYEQYF. CDR3 sequence (DNA): TGTGCCAGCAGCTTAACTTTAGCCTGGGACAGGATCTACGAGCAGTACTTC. The full variable domain, in which reference TRBV7-2 and TRBJ2-7 provide the parts outside the CDR3, is GAGVSQSPSNKVTEKGKDVELRCDPISGHTALYWYRQSLGQGLEFLIYFQGNSAPDKSGLPSDRFSAERTGGSVSTLTIQRTQQEDSAVYLCASSLTLAWDRIYEQYFGPGTRLTVT.

The chain links TRBV6-5 to TRBJ1-2; D gene ambiguous. The CDR3 covers 13 residues. Per the germline V gene, CDR1 is MNHEY and CDR2 is SVGAGI. Trimming took off 0 bases at V and 8 bases at J, with 10 bases between the two ends. The CDR3: CASSYSTAGGYTF. In DNA form, the CDR3 reads TGTGCCAGCAGTTACTCAACGGCGGGCGGCTACACCTTC.

This clone was counted between two and nine times. CDR3 amino acids: CAIQTTSSYEQYF. The CDR3 bases are TGTGCCATCCAGACTACCTCCTCCTACGAGCAGTACTTC. The gene calls are TRBV10-3 and TRBJ2-7; weak D call: TRBD2 (5 bases). The CDR3 contains 13 residues. Germline V gene data show CDR1 as ENHRY and CDR2 as SYGVKD. Trimming pared 8 bases from V and 0 bases from J, leaving 11 bases between.

A single count supports this clone. V usage is TRBV7-9 and J usage is TRBJ2-3; TRBD2 matches 13 bases. The CDR3 length is 18 residues. The V gene end was trimmed by 5 bases and the J gene end by 5 bases; junction bases not matched to a gene: 13. Per the germline V gene, CDR1 is SEHNR and CDR2 is FQNEAQ (reference sequence). The CDR3 nucleotides are TGTGCCAGCAGCAAACTAGCGGGGGGGCCATTTACCCAAGATACGCAGTATTTT. It translates to CASSKLAGGPFTQDTQYF.

This chain connects TRBV11-2 to TRBJ1-2, with TRBD1 identical over 8 bases. V lost 5 bases to trimming and J lost 7 bases; unmatched junction nucleotides: 18. The CDR3 consists of 17 residues. From germline, CDR1 is SGHAT and CDR2 FQNNGV. In DNA, the CDR3 is TGTGCCAGCAGCCCGCGGGGGCAGGGGGCTCTAATTCGTGGCTACACCTTC. Protein product: CASSPRGQGALIRGYTF.

V and J are TRBV10-3 and TRBJ2-5, with TRBD1 identical over 10 bases. The trim removed 4 bases at V and 5 bases at J, leaving 10 bases unmatched. The CDR3 sequence is 16 residues long. Germline-derived CDR1 and CDR2 are ENHRY and SYGVKD. CDR3 nucleotides: TGTGCCATCAGTGCATCTGGGACAGGGGTTGGGGAGACCCAGTACTTC. Amino acids: CAISASGTGVGETQYF.

This clone was seen a few times. The CDR3, as DNA: TGTGCCAGCAGCACACGGGACAGGGGCACCGCGAACACCGGGGAGCTGTTTTTT. The encoded protein is CASSTRDRGTANTGELFF. The J gene is TRBJ2-2, the V gene TRBV9; 10 bases agree with TRBD1. CDR3 length equals 18 residues. Trimming at V came to 4 bases and at J to 0 bases, leaving 9 bases not matched to a gene. The germline V gene has CDR1 SGDLS and CDR2 YYNGEE.

J is TRBJ1-3 and V is TRBV30; the D is unclear. V was cut by 2 bases and J by 3 bases, with 14 bases left in between. The CDR3 runs 15 residues. CDR1 and CDR2 from the germline V gene are GTSNPN and SVGIG (reference sequence). The CDR3 sequence is CAWSRTEIDGNTIYF. The CDR3 bases are TGTGCCTGGAGTCGAACAGAGATTGATGGAAACACCATATATTTT.

This clone was seen more than once but under ten times. This chain links TRBV7-6 with TRBJ1-2; a weak D match, TRBD1 (5 bases). Trimming stripped 6 bases from V and 4 bases from J, with 12 bases between. Germline V gives CDR1 SGHVS, CDR2 FNYEAQ. This CDR3 comprises 13 residues. The CDR3 loop reads CASRGAGSYGYTF. CDR3 nucleotides: TGTGCCAGCAGAGGAGCAGGGTCCTATGGCTACACCTTC.

The genes are TRBV4-1 and TRBJ2-7; TRBD2 aligns across 11 bases. This CDR3 spans 17 amino acids. Unmatched junction bases numbered 8, after V lost 3 bases and J lost 1 base. CDR1 is MGHRA and CDR2 is YSYEKL in the germline V gene. In DNA form, the CDR3 reads TGCGCCAGCAGCCATCCCCCCGCTAGCGGGGGGTCCTACGAGCAGTACTTC. Protein sequence: CASSHPPASGGSYEQYF.

This chain links TRBV5-1 with TRBJ1-1; TRBD1 might be the D (6 bases). Trimming cost V 4 bases and J 2 bases, with 12 bases left between them. The CDR3 has 14 amino acids. CDR1 is SGHRS, CDR2 YFSETQ, per germline. CDR3 nucleotide sequence: TGCGCCAGCAGCAAGGGGGATTTCAACACTGAAGCTTTCTTT. This gives the protein CASSKGDFNTEAFF.

In this sample, this clone turned up a few times. The chain couples TRBV11-3 to TRBJ2-3, with 9 bases lining up with TRBD2. J lost 6 bases, V lost 2 bases, and 6 bases had no gene match. The germline V gene has CDR1 SGHNT and CDR2 YENEEA. The CDR3 spans 15 residues. The CDR3: CASSLTGLARDTQYF. The CDR3 DNA is TGTGCCAGCAGCTTAACGGGACTAGCCCGGGATACGCAGTATTTT.

V is TRBV7-2 and J is TRBJ2-3, with 7 bases that match TRBD2. Germline CDR1 is SGHTA and CDR2 is FQGNSA. The CDR3 has 15 residues. With 5 bases clipped from V and 4 bases from J, the junction kept 9 bases outside the gene matches. In nucleotides, the CDR3 is TGTGCCAGCAGCAAAGCGGGTAGCGGGTCAGATACGCAGTATTTT. The encoded protein is CASSKAGSGSDTQYF. The variable domain in full, with the rest retrieved from reference TRBV7-2 and TRBJ2-3, is GAGVSQSPSNKVTEKGKDVELRCDPISGHTALYWYRQSLGQGLEFLIYFQGNSAPDKSGLPSDRFSAERTGGSVSTLTIQRTQQEDSAVYLCASSKAGSGSDTQYFGPGTRLTVL.

The V and J genes are TRBV7-3 and TRBJ2-1; D perhaps matches TRBD2 (5 bases). The CDR3 has 16 amino acids. The ends were cut back, 4 bases at V and 4 bases at J, with 17 bases in the middle. Germline lookup yields CDR1 SGHTA and CDR2 FQGTGA. CDR3 sequence: CASSSPLAVPYNEQFF. CDR3 DNA: TGTGCCAGCAGCTCACCGCTAGCTGTCCCATACAATGAGCAGTTCTTC.

This chain links TRBV5-6 with TRBJ2-5; 11 positions agree with TRBD1. Looked up from germline, CDR1 is SGHDT and CDR2 is YYEEEE. The CDR3 runs 15 residues. The J segment lost 7 bases and the V segment lost 5 bases, leaving 10 bases of the junction unmatched. CDR3 sequence (DNA): TGTGCCAGCAGGTCCGGGACAGGGGGTTGGGGGACCCAGTACTTC. Translation gives CASRSGTGGWGTQYF. Drawing the rest from reference TRBV5-6 and TRBJ2-5, the complete variable domain is DAGVTQSPTHLIKTRGQQVTLRCSPKSGHDTVSWYQQALGQGPQFIFQYYEEEERQRGNFPDRFSGHQFPNYSSELNVNALLLGDSALYLCASRSGTGGWGTQYFGPGTRLLVL.

The V gene is TRBV7-9, the J gene TRBJ2-7, with TRBD1 as a possible D gene (6 bases). CDR1 and CDR2 (germline): SEHNR, FQNEAQ (reference sequence). CDR3 length equals 14 residues. V was cut by 4 bases and J by 7 bases, with 17 bases left in between. The CDR3 is CASSSRAGAVEQYF. The CDR3 nucleotides are TGTGCCAGCAGCTCCAGGGCAGGGGCGGTAGAGCAGTACTTC.

The rearrangement joins TRBV6-1 to TRBJ1-1; 7 nucleotides match TRBD1. This CDR3 has 13 amino acids. Germline V lookup: CDR1 MNHNS, CDR2 SASEGT. Unmatched junction bases numbered 10, after V lost 11 bases and J lost 4 bases. The chain's CDR3 is CAGGEGAVTEAFF. DNA for the CDR3: TGTGCCGGGGGAGAGGGGGCTGTCACTGAAGCTTTCTTT.